The entry below describes one T cell receptor (beta chain). V shed 3 bases and J shed 0 bases, with 10 bases lying between them. The CDR3 is made up of 15 amino acids. Germline V lookup: CDR1 SGHTA, CDR2 FQGTGA. The record originates from a study of T cell responses to AZD1222 COVID-19 vaccine. Here immunoSEQ multiplex PCR was the method, and the copy in TCRdb shows in-frame clones only, minus some. The sample shows about 160,000 clones, about 91% of them seen only once. The chain combines TRBV7-3 with TRBJ2-3; possible D gene TRBD1, 6 bases. The material was peripheral blood, obtained on day 0 of AZD1222 vaccination. The TCR comes from an adult in good health. The CDR3 loop reads CASSLGQGSTDTQYF. Written as DNA, the CDR3 is TGTGCCAGCAGCTTGGGGCAGGGGAGCACAGATACGCAGTATTTT.